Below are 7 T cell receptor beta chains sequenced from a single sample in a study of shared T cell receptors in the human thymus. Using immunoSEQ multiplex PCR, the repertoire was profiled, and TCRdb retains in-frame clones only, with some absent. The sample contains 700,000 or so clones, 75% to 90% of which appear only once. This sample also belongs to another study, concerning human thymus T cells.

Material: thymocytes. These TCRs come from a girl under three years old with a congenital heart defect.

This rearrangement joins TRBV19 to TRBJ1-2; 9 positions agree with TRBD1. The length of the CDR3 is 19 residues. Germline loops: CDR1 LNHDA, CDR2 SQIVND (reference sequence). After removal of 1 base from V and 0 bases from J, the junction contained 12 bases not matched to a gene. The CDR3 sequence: CASSIAPGRTGDSNYGYTF. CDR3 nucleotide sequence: TGTGCCAGTAGTATAGCTCCGGGGAGGACAGGGGATTCTAACTATGGCTACACCTTC.

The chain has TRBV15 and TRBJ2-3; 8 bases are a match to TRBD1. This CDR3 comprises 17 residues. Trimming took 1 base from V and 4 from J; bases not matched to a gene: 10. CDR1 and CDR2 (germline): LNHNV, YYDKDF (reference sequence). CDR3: CATSRGGPGGVSDTQYF. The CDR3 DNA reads TGTGCCACCAGCAGAGGGGGACCAGGGGGCGTTTCAGATACGCAGTATTTT.

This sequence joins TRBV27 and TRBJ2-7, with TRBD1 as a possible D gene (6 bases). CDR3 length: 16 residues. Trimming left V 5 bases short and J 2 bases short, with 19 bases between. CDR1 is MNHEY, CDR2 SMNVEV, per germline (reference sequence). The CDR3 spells CASSDKPGQKAYEQYF. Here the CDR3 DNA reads TGTGCCAGCAGTGACAAACCGGGACAAAAAGCCTACGAGCAGTACTTC.

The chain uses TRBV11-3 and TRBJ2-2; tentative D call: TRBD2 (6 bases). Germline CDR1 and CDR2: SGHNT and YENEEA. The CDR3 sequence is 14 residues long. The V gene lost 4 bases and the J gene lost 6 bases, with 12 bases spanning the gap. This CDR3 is CASSSSWEAGELFF. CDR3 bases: TGTGCCAGCAGCTCCTCCTGGGAGGCCGGGGAGCTGTTTTTT.

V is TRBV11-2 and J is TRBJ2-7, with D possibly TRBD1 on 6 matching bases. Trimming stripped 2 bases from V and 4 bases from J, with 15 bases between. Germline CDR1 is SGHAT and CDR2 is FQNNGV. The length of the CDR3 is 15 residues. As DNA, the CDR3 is TGTGCCAGCAGCTTATACTCAGGGGCCGGGTACGAGCAGTACTTC. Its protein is CASSLYSGAGYEQYF.

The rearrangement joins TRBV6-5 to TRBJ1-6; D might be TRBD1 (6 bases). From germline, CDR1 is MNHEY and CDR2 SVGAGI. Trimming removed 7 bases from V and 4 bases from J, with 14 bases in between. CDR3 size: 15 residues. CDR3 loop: CASTPGHIYNSPLHF. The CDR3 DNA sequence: TGTGCCAGCACTCCGGGACACATATATAATTCACCCCTCCACTTT.

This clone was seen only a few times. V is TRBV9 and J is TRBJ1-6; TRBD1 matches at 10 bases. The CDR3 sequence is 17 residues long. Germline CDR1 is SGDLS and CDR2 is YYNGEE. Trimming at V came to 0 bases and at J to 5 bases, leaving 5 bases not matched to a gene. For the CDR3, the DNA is TGTGCCAGCAGCGTAGGAGGGACAGGGGTTGATAATTCACCCCTCCACTTT. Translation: CASSVGGTGVDNSPLHF. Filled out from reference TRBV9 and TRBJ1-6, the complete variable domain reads DSGVTQTPKHLITATGQRVTLRCSPRSGDLSVYWYQQSLDQGLQFLIQYYNGEERAKGNILERFSAQQFPDLHSELNLSSLELGDSALYFCASSVGGTGVDNSPLHFGNGTRLTVT.